This TCR beta chain emerged from a study of Ad26.COV2.S vaccination and SARS-CoV-2 variants. Germline trimming cut 0 bases from V and 4 bases from J; bases unmatched to any gene: 0. The germline V gene encodes CDR1 SEHNR and CDR2 FQNEAQ (reference sequence). This CDR3 has 15 residues. Only in-frame clones appear in the TCRdb table, and some are missing; sequencing was by immunoSEQ multiplex PCR. The table lists approximately 400,000 clones, 92% of them singletons. The TCR sequence derives from a human donor who had recovered from COVID-19. The material sequenced was peripheral blood, taken after recovery from COVID-19. V gene TRBV7-9 combines with J gene TRBJ2-2; TRBD2 matches at 9 bases. CDR3 loop: CASSLASGGTGELFF. The CDR3 DNA follows: TGTGCCAGCAGCTTAGCTAGCGGGGGCACCGGGGAGCTGTTTTTT.